This T cell receptor beta chain was obtained from a study of persistence of HIV-infected CD4 T cells. Study-wide results and caveats: TCRbeta richness was lower in CMV- and Gag-responding cells than in anti-CD3/anti-CD28-responding cells.

About this clone itself: The antigen remains unidentified.

Anti-CD3/anti-CD28 beads served as a nonspecific positive control stimulus. Responding CD4+ T cells were sorted by upregulation of both CD40 ligand and CD69. Before stimulation, PBMCs underwent CD8+ T cell depletion. The libraries were made with immunoSEQ version 4 in survey mode. Repertoires were generated with immunoSEQ multiplex PCR, while TCRdb's copy carries only in-frame clones and drops some. The sample has over 35,000 clones; roughly 90% are singletons. This sample comprised CD4+ T cells sorted from PBMCs after approximately 20-hour stimulation, obtained from a patient who received antiretroviral therapy. This sequence was found in an adult man with HIV who was CMV-seropositive.

The CDR3 region has the DNA TGTGCCAGCAGCCCCAGAATTGCGGGTGCCTATGGCTACACCTTC. Amino acids: CASSPRIAGAYGYTF. This rearrangement joins TRBV7-2 to TRBJ1-2; unclear D gene. The ends were cut back, 5 bases at V and 4 bases at J, with 17 bases in the middle. The CDR3 extends over 15 amino acids. CDR1 is SGHTA and CDR2 is FQGNSA in the germline V gene.